This T cell receptor (beta chain) was identified during a study of blood T cell repertoires in COVID-19. For the study at large: T cells, B-cell-depleted T cells, or PBMCs provided the cDNA or gDNA that served as material.

Per the original methods: Reference gene primer amplification in the assay estimated nucleated cell counts. Generated by immunoSEQ multiplex PCR, the TCRdb table keeps only in-frame clones and is missing some. V, J and clone size reflect that table, while D and trimming were determined from the DNA. The data contain 100,000 to 150,000 clones, about 79% of them singletons. The CDR3 covers 17 residues. The germline CDR1 and CDR2 sequences are LNHDA and SQIVND (reference sequence). Deletions cut 2 bases from V and 8 bases from J, with 22 bases between. The receptor's source is a man between 65 and 85 years old with acute or convalescent COVID-19. This rearrangement joins TRBV19 to TRBJ2-4; possible D gene TRBD1, 6 bases. Specimen: peripheral blood. The CDR3 coding sequence is TGTGCCAGTAGTATAAGGAGAGACACCAATGCAGGGGACATTCAGTACTTC. Its protein is CASSIRRDTNAGDIQYF.